These 24 T cell receptor beta chains share one sample of origin, sequenced in a study of shared clonotypes between healthy human individuals. The method was immunoSEQ multiplex PCR; TCRdb's version includes in-frame clones alone and lacks a portion of them. Of hundreds of thousands of clones listed, approximately 71% were seen once; the top ten hold around 12%. Sequencing used PBMCs. All receptors derive from a woman aged 40 to 49 in good health. Some clones in this sample may be carry-over from other donors' samples.

The chain couples TRBV7-2 to TRBJ2-7, with 9 nucleotides matching TRBD2. The CDR3 has 14 amino acids. V was pared by 4 bases and J by 5 bases, with 6 bases of the junction left unmatched. Germline V gene data show CDR1 as SGHTA and CDR2 as FQGNSA. The CDR3 bases are TGTGCCAGCAGCTGGGCGGGAGGGAGCCACGAGCAGTACTTC. As protein: CASSWAGGSHEQYF.

The J gene is TRBJ1-4, the V gene TRBV11-2; D gene ambiguous. The ends were cut back, 2 bases at V and 8 bases at J, with 6 bases in the middle. This CDR3 is built from 12 residues. The germline V gene has CDR1 SGHAT and CDR2 FQNNGV. In DNA form, the CDR3 reads TGTGCCAGCAGCTTAACGGGGGAAAAACTGTTTTTT. This translates into CASSLTGEKLFF. The entire variable domain, with the rest obtained from reference TRBV11-2 and TRBJ1-4, is as follows: EAGVAQSPRYKIIEKRQSVAFWCNPISGHATLYWYQQILGQGPKLLIQFQNNGVVDDSQLPKDRFSAERLKGVDSTLKIQPAKLEDSAVYLCASSLTGEKLFFGSGTQLSVL.

The chain is built from TRBV6-6 and TRBJ1-5; the D gene is possibly TRBD1 (6 bases). The CDR3 extends over 14 amino acids. CDR1 and CDR2 (germline): MNHNY, SVGAGI (reference sequence). Trimming took off 0 bases at V and 7 bases at J, with 10 bases between the two ends. CDR3 nucleotide sequence: TGTGCCAGCAGTTACTCGAGACAGGAGCAGCCCCAGCATTTT. This codes for CASSYSRQEQPQHF.

On this clone: A far larger clone differs by one base, so this is likely a read error. The gene calls are TRBV5-4 and TRBJ2-7; the D is unclear. The CDR3 has 13 amino acids. Trimming left V 0 bases short and J 2 bases short, with 6 bases between. Germline-derived CDR1 and CDR2 are SGHNT and YYREEE (reference sequence). In DNA, the CDR3 is TGTGCCAGCAGCTTGGGAATTACCTACGAGCAGTACTTC. Encoded protein: CASSLGITYEQYF.

CDR3 nucleotides: TGTGCCAGAAACCCTCACAGAGCAACTAATGAAAAACTGTTTTTT. Amino acids: CARNPHRATNEKLFF. The chain recombines TRBV6-1 with TRBJ1-4; D gene ambiguous. The CDR3 runs to 15 residues. The germline V gene encodes CDR1 MNHNS and CDR2 SASEGT. With 9 bases removed from V and 0 bases from J, the gap between germline ends came to 14 bases.

This clone was detected once. V gene TRBV18 combines with J gene TRBJ2-1, with D tentatively TRBD1 or TRBD2 (5 bases each). CDR1 KGHSH and CDR2 LQKENI come from the germline V gene. This CDR3 spans 13 amino acids. The germline V and J ends were trimmed by 3 bases and 5 bases, with 8 bases remaining between them. CDR3 sequence: CASSPGVDNEQFF. The DNA for the CDR3 is TGTGCCAGCTCACCGGGGGTGGACAATGAGCAGTTCTTC.

The chain is built from TRBV5-8 and TRBJ2-7, with 8 bases aligning to TRBD1. The germline V gene encodes CDR1 SGHTS and CDR2 YDEGEE. This CDR3 is 18 amino acids long. Germline trimming cut 2 bases from V and 6 bases from J; bases unmatched to any gene: 19. DNA for the CDR3: TGTGCCAGCAGCTTCAAAACCCTAGGACAGGGTGGGGGCCGCGAGCAGTACTTC. Amino acid sequence: CASSFKTLGQGGGREQYF.

This clone was counted at least ten times. V is TRBV7-9 and J is TRBJ1-2; possibly TRBD1 for D (5 bases). The V end lost 2 bases, the J end lost 7 bases, and 14 bases lay between the germline ends. CDR1 and CDR2 from the germline V gene are SEHNR and FQNEAQ (reference sequence). The CDR3 covers 14 residues. The CDR3 protein is CASSLMSGVGGYTF. In nucleotides, the CDR3 is TGTGCCAGCAGCTTAATGTCGGGGGTCGGTGGCTACACCTTC. The full variable domain, in which reference TRBV7-9 and TRBJ1-2 provide the parts outside the CDR3, is DTGVSQNPRHKITKRGQNVTFRCDPISEHNRLYWYRQTLGQGPEFLTYFQNEAQLEKSRLLSDRFSAERPKGSFSTLEIQRTEQGDSAMYLCASSLMSGVGGYTFGSGTRLTVV.

The chain joins TRBV5-1 to TRBJ2-4; 9 bases fit TRBD1. The germline V gene encodes CDR1 SGHRS and CDR2 YFSETQ. This CDR3 region has 15 residues. J was trimmed by 6 bases and V by 0 bases; bases with no gene match: 4. CDR3 in DNA: TGCGCCAGCAGCTTGGCCGACAGGGGGAGAAACATTCAGTACTTC. It specifies CASSLADRGRNIQYF.

The genes are TRBV7-2 and TRBJ2-7, with TRBD2 matching 7 bases. V gave up 3 bases and J gave up 2 bases; unmatched junction bases: 10. Per germline, CDR1 SGHTA and CDR2 FQGNSA. This CDR3 spans 16 amino acids. The CDR3 is CASSFSGGLPTYEQYF. The CDR3 DNA is TGTGCCAGCAGCTTCTCCGGGGGACTACCAACCTACGAGCAGTACTTC.

In its sample, this clone was seen a few times. The chain uses TRBV7-9 and TRBJ2-7, with D hard to call. V gave up 5 bases and J gave up 3 bases, with 14 bases separating them. The CDR3 is 14 residues long. From germline, CDR1 is SEHNR and CDR2 FQNEAQ (reference sequence). The CDR3 DNA reads TGTGCCAGCAGCGGGAACTTAAGCCGCTACGAGCAGTACTTC. Amino acid sequence: CASSGNLSRYEQYF.

The chain employs TRBV2 and TRBJ1-5; tentatively, D is TRBD1 (5 bases). The V gene's germline CDR1 is SNHLY and CDR2 FYNNEI. The V gene lost 3 bases and the J gene lost 9 bases, with 9 bases spanning the gap. This CDR3 contains 12 residues. The DNA for the CDR3 is TGTGCCAGCAGTGACAGGGCAGGGCCCCAGCATTTT. Translation: CASSDRAGPQHF.

This CDR3 reads CAWSINPRYGYTF. CDR3 bases: TGTGCCTGGAGTATCAATCCGCGTTATGGCTACACCTTC. The genes are TRBV30 and TRBJ1-2; no clear D. V was cut by 2 bases and J by 5 bases, with 12 bases left in between. CDR1 is GTSNPN and CDR2 is SVGIG in the germline V gene (reference sequence). CDR3 length: 13 residues.

V usage is TRBV11-2 and J usage is TRBJ1-2, with a possible D match to TRBD1 (6 bases). The CDR3 totals 13 residues. The germline V gene has CDR1 SGHAT and CDR2 FQNNGV. Trimming removed 7 bases at V and 2 bases at J, with 11 bases between. The CDR3 spells CASKKQGNYGYTF. In DNA form, the CDR3 reads TGTGCCAGCAAGAAACAGGGCAACTATGGCTACACCTTC.

Remarks on this clone: A far bigger clonotype differs at one base, so this is likely a read error. The CDR3 reads CASSGLGWVSCEQYF. Here the CDR3 DNA reads TGTGCCAGCAGCGGACTAGGATGGGTTTCCTGCGAGCAGTACTTC. This chain joins TRBV28 and TRBJ2-7; 7 nucleotides line up with TRBD2. The CDR3 is 15 residues long. Germline-derived CDR1 and CDR2 are MDHEN and SYDVKM.

The J gene is TRBJ2-3, the V gene TRBV30; D not certain. Trimming removed 3 bases at V and 0 bases at J, with 10 bases between. This CDR3 spans 14 amino acids. The germline gives CDR1 GTSNPN, CDR2 SVGIG (reference sequence). The CDR3 sequence: CAWRPRSSTDTQYF. The DNA for the CDR3 is TGTGCCTGGAGACCACGATCTAGCACAGATACGCAGTATTTT.

The J gene is TRBJ2-6, the V gene TRBV5-1; D might be TRBD1 or TRBD2, each matching 5 bases. The germline CDR1 and CDR2 sequences are SGHRS and YFSETQ. Trimming removed 1 base from V and 1 base from J, with 33 bases in between. CDR3 length: 24 residues. The CDR3 region has the DNA TGCGCCAGCAGCTTGCTTGATTTTCTTATAGGTGGGAGCACCAGGGATTCTGGGGCCAACGTCCTGACTTTC. As protein: CASSLLDFLIGGSTRDSGANVLTF.

The chain combines TRBV6-6 with TRBJ2-3; 7 bases are shared with TRBD2. The V segment lost 6 bases and the J segment 2 bases; nucleotides outside the gene matches: 11. There are 16 residues in the CDR3. The V gene's germline CDR1 is MNHNY and CDR2 SVGAGI (reference sequence). Written as DNA, the CDR3 is TGTGCCAGCAGCTACCCGACGGGAGGCCTCACAGATACGCAGTATTTT. This encodes CASSYPTGGLTDTQYF.

V and J are TRBV15 and TRBJ2-7; TRBD2 matches 7 bases. The V segment lost 0 bases and the J segment 3 bases; nucleotides outside the gene matches: 5. The CDR3 loop spans 15 amino acids. CDR1 and CDR2 from the germline V gene are LNHNV and YYDKDF (reference sequence). This CDR3 reads CATSREAGGFYEQYF. CDR3 nucleotide sequence: TGTGCCACCAGCAGAGAGGCCGGGGGGTTCTACGAGCAGTACTTC.

Ten or more counts support this clone. This rearrangement joins TRBV2 to TRBJ2-2, with TRBD2 identical over 11 bases. After removal of 6 bases from V and 6 bases from J, the junction contained 6 bases not matched to a gene. Germline values: CDR1 SNHLY, CDR2 FYNNEI. This CDR3 spans 15 amino acids. For the CDR3, the DNA is TGTGCCAGCAGGCGACTAGCGGGAAAGGCCGGGGAGCTGTTTTTT. Protein sequence: CASRRLAGKAGELFF.

This chain connects TRBV2 to TRBJ1-4; D gene ambiguous. V lost 5 bases and J lost 0, with 4 bases in between. The CDR3 has 13 amino acids. CDR1 SNHLY and CDR2 FYNNEI come from the germline V gene. The CDR3 nucleotides are TGTGCCAGCAGTCGTACAACTAATGAAAAACTGTTTTTT. This gives the protein CASSRTTNEKLFF.

The V call is TRBV5-3, the J call TRBJ1-5, with D hard to call. TRBV5-3 is labeled an ORF, and its function is uncertain. The CDR3 has 14 residues. The V and J ends lost 2 bases and 4 bases respectively, with 10 bases between them. The CDR3 DNA reads as TGTGCCAGAAGCTTCCGGGATGGGAATCAGCCCCAGCATTTT. Translation: CARSFRDGNQPQHF.

V gene TRBV5-1 combines with J gene TRBJ1-2; D remains ambiguous. This CDR3 region has 14 residues. V was shortened by 2 bases and J by 8 bases, with 16 bases between the two germline ends. Germline CDR1 and CDR2: SGHRS and YFSETQ. The CDR3: CASSLDGGEKGYTF. The CDR3 DNA sequence: TGCGCCAGCAGCTTAGATGGCGGGGAAAAGGGCTACACCTTC. Complete variable domain (other parts from reference TRBV5-1 and TRBJ1-2): KAGVTQTPRYLIKTRGQQVTLSCSPISGHRSVSWYQQTPGQGLQFLFEYFSETQRNKGNFPGRFSGRQFSNSRSEMNVSTLELGDSALYLCASSLDGGEKGYTFGSGTRLTVV.

For this clone: Other DNA sequences within the sample encode an identical CDR3. V gene TRBV7-9 combines with J gene TRBJ1-2; D gene ambiguous. The ends were cut back, 1 base at V and 5 bases at J, with 5 bases in the middle. The CDR3 length is 12 residues. Germline loops: CDR1 SEHNR, CDR2 FQNEAQ (reference sequence). The CDR3 DNA sequence: TGTGCCAGCAGCTTAGGCGATTATGGCTACACCTTC. Protein: CASSLGDYGYTF.